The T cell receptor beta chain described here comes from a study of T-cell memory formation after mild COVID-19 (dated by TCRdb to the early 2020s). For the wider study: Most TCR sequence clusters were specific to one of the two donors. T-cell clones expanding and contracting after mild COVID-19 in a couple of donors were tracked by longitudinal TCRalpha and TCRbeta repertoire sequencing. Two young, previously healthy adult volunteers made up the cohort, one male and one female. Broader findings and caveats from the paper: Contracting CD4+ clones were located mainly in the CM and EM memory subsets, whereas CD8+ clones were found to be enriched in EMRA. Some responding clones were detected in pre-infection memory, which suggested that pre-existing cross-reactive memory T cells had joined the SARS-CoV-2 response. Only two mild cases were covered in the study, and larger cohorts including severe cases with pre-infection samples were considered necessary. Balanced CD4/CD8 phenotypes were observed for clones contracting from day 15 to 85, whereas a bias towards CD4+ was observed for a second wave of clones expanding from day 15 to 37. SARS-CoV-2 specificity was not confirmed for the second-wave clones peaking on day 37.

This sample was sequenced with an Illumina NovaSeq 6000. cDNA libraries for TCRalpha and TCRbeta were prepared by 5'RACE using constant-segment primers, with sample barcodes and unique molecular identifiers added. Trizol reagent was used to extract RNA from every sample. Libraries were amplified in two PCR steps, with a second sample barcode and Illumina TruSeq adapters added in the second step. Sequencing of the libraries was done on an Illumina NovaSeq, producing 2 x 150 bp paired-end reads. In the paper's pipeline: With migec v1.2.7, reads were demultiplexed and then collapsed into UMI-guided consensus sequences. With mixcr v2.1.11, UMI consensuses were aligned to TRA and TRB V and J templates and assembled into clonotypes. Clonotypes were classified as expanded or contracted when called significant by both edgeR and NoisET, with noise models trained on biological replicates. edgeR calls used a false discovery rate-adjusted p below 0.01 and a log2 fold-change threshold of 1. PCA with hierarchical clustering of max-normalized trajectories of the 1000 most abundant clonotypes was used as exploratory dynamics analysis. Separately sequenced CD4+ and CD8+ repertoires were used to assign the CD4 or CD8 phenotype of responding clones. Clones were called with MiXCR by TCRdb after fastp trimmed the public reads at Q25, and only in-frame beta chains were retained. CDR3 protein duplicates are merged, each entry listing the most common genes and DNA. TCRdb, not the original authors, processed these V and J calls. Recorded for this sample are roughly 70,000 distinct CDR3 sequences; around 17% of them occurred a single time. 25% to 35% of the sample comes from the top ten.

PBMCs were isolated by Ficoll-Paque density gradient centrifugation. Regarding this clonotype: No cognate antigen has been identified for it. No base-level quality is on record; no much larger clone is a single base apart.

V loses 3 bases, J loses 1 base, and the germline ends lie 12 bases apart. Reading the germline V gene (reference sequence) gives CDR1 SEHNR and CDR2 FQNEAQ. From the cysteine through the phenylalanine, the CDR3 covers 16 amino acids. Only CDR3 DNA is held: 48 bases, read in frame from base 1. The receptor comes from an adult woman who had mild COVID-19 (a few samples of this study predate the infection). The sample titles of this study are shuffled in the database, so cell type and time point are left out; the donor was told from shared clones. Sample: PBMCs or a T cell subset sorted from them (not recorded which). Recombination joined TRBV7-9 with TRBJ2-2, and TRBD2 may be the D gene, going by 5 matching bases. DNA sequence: TGTGCCAGCAGCTTCCCAGGAGGCGAGAACACCGGGGAGCTGTTTTTT. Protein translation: CASSFPGGENTGELFF.